The 10 T cell receptor beta chains in this list originate from one sample, sequenced in a study of long-term antiretroviral therapy in people with HIV. Run at survey level, the immunoSEQ assay was version v3.0. Sequenced by immunoSEQ multiplex PCR; TCRdb stores in-frame clones only, minus some. The sample has tens of thousands of clones, approximately 80% seen once; the top ten hold over 7%. Sequenced material: unsorted PBMCs, taken 3.1 years after starting antiretroviral therapy. These receptors were collected from a woman aged 50 to 65 with HIV.

The sample holds one count of this clone. The CDR3 here is CAYPRGSSYEQYV. The DNA of the CDR3 is TGCGCCTATCCACGGGGGAGCTCCTACGAGCAGTACGTC. V usage is TRBV5-1 and J usage is TRBJ2-7; TRBD2 might be the D (6 bases). Germline lookup yields CDR1 SGHRS and CDR2 YFSETQ. The CDR3 spans 13 residues. Between the trimmed V and J ends, which lost 10 bases and 0 bases, there was a span of 14 bases.

The J gene is TRBJ2-2, the V gene TRBV19; perhaps TRBD1 as D (6 bases). In germline, CDR1 is LNHDA, CDR2 SQIVND (reference sequence). This CDR3 comprises 14 residues. Trimming left V 4 bases short and J 7 bases short, with 13 bases between. For the CDR3, the DNA is TGTGCCAGTAGTAATCGACAGGTGAACGGGGAGCTGTTTTTT. This encodes CASSNRQVNGELFF.

Only one count was recorded for this clone. The V call is TRBV7-3, the J call TRBJ1-1; maybe TRBD1 (5 bases). The ends were cut back, 3 bases at V and 4 bases at J, with 9 bases in the middle. Germline CDR1 and CDR2: SGHTA and FQGTGA. The CDR3 loop spans 13 amino acids. CDR3: CASSLGGSTEAFF. The CDR3 bases are TGTGCCAGCAGCTTGGGGGGAAGCACTGAAGCTTTCTTT.

The chain employs TRBV5-1 and TRBJ2-7; TRBD1 matches 8 bases. CDR1 is SGHRS, CDR2 YFSETQ, per germline. This CDR3 contains 15 residues. Unmatched junction bases numbered 7, after V lost 0 bases and J lost 5 bases. In DNA, the CDR3 is TGCGCCAGCAGCTTGGGGGGGACAGGAGGGGACGAGCAGTACTTC. Translating gives CASSLGGTGGDEQYF. The full variable domain, its missing parts supplied by reference TRBV5-1 and TRBJ2-7, is KAGVTQTPRYLIKTRGQQVTLSCSPISGHRSVSWYQQTPGQGLQFLFEYFSETQRNKGNFPGRFSGRQFSNSRSEMNVSTLELGDSALYLCASSLGGTGGDEQYFGPGTRLTVT.

This chain uses TRBV2 with TRBJ2-1; D may be TRBD1 (6 bases). CDR1 is SNHLY, CDR2 FYNNEI, per germline. V lost 5 bases and J lost 1, with 9 bases in between. The CDR3 totals 14 residues. The CDR3 loop reads CASSRGQSYNEQFF. The CDR3 DNA reads TGTGCCAGCAGTAGAGGACAGTCCTACAATGAGCAGTTCTTC. The variable domain in full, with the rest retrieved from reference TRBV2 and TRBJ2-1, is EPEVTQTPSHQVTQMGQEVILRCVPISNHLYFYWYRQILGQKVEFLVSFYNNEISEKSEIFDDQFSVERPDGSNFTLKIRSTKLEDSAMYFCASSRGQSYNEQFFGPGTRLTVL.

The chain links TRBV5-4 to TRBJ2-3; D is possibly TRBD2 (5 bases). The germline V gene encodes CDR1 SGHNT and CDR2 YYREEE (reference sequence). The CDR3 consists of 14 residues. The ends were cut back, 4 bases at V and 1 base at J, with 10 bases in the middle. The CDR3 spells CASSPGWGTDTQYF. CDR3 sequence (DNA): TGTGCCAGCAGCCCGGGGTGGGGCACAGATACGCAGTATTTT.

This rearrangement joins TRBV2 to TRBJ1-3, with D possibly being TRBD1 (6 bases). Germline V gene lookup returns CDR1 SNHLY and CDR2 FYNNEI. Trimming stripped 7 bases from V and 0 bases from J, with 13 bases between. The CDR3 covers 15 residues. DNA of the CDR3: TGTGCCAGCACCAGGGGCCCGAGCTCTGGAAACACCATATATTTT. Translation: CASTRGPSSGNTIYF.

The chain joins TRBV14 to TRBJ2-7; D possibly corresponds to TRBD1 (6 bases). V was clipped by 2 bases and J by 5 bases, with 10 bases between them. Germline values: CDR1 SGHDN, CDR2 FVKESK. This CDR3 comprises 13 residues. This chain's CDR3 is CASSQSRGNEQYV. DNA of the CDR3: TGTGCCAGCAGCCAAAGCAGGGGAAACGAGCAGTACGTC.

CDR3 bases: TGTGCCAGCAACGGACCCGGGGAGCTGTTTTTT. Translated, it gives CASNGPGELFF. The genes are TRBV2 and TRBJ2-2; no clear D. The CDR3 is 11 amino acids. The germline V gene encodes CDR1 SNHLY and CDR2 FYNNEI. Trimming took 7 bases from V and 6 from J, leaving 6 bases between them.

This chain joins TRBV19 and TRBJ2-2, with a possible D match to TRBD1 (6 bases). Germline lookup yields CDR1 LNHDA and CDR2 SQIVND (reference sequence). The ends were cut back, 5 bases at V and 6 bases at J, with 16 bases in the middle. The CDR3 has 15 amino acids. The CDR3 loop is CASSPQGLGAGELFF. The CDR3 region has the DNA TGTGCCAGTAGTCCTCAGGGGTTAGGGGCCGGGGAGCTGTTTTTT.